The TCR beta chain described here comes from a study of early T cells in non-severe SARS-CoV-2 infection. Study summary: Chains were not paired, and sequencing was done on bulk RNA from unsorted whole blood. Whole-study results and caveats: Matching results from VDJdb favored anti-spike CD8 responses, leaving private and CD4 specificities undetected.

Individual cDNA molecules received unique molecular identifiers during library preparation. One entry per CDR3 protein results from TCRdb running MiXCR on the 5' RACE reads. Of roughly 43,000 distinct CDR3 sequences detected, 23% appear once; the ten largest clones hold 4.6%. This clonotype was detected ten times or more. The target antigen is unknown. This TCR came from an adult who was a healthcare worker with PCR-confirmed SARS-CoV-2 infection or an uninfected control (not recorded which). The sample consisted of whole blood, taken at baseline.

In DNA, the CDR3 is TGCAGCGTCGAACCAGCGGGGGGAGAGACCCAGTACTTC. It specifies CSVEPAGGETQYF. This sequence joins TRBV29-1 and TRBJ2-5, with TRBD2 matching over 9 bases. Germline V gene sequence: CDR1 SQVTM, CDR2 ANQGSEA. The CDR3 is 13 residues long. V lost 6 bases, J lost 4 bases, and 6 bases stayed unmatched.